This TCR beta chain was sequenced during a study of T-cell reconstitution after alpha-beta-depleted transplantation in children. CDR3 length equals 13 residues. The V and J ends lost 1 base and 8 bases respectively, with 11 bases between them. This clonotype was detected only a few times. Unique molecular identifiers were built into the TCRbeta library. TCRdb independently ran MiXCR on the PCR reads; one entry per CDR3 protein. The sample lists roughly 100,000 distinct CDR3 sequences, 7% to 9% seen once, with over 6% in the top ten. This chain connects TRBV12-3 or TRBV12-4 to TRBJ1-2, with D maybe TRBD1 (6 bases). This clonotype originated in a human donor who donated a stem cell graft to a child with congenital amegakaryocytic thrombocytopenia. The starting material was PBMCs from the stem cell graft donor, obtained from the stem cell graft. The CDR3 loop reads CASSLGGLVGYTF. Written as DNA, the CDR3 is TGTGCCAGCAGTTTAGGGGGGCTGGTGGGCTACACCTTC.